The 28 T cell receptor beta chains below come from one sample, sequenced in a study of tumor and adjacent non-tumor tissue in lung cancer. No cell sorting was done before RNA was extracted from the tissue. Distant lung tissue was collected more than 3 cm away from the tumor edge. TCRbeta libraries were built with three rounds of nested PCR, modified from ARM-PCR. TCRdb redid the calling of the multiplex PCR reads with MiXCR, one entry per CDR3 protein. Among around 75,000 distinct CDR3 sequences listed, approximately 71% were seen once. Sequencing input: distant non-tumor lung tissue. The receptor set was obtained from a woman aged 45 to 65 with non-small cell lung cancer.

There are many counts of this clonotype. The chain couples TRBV29-1 to TRBJ2-1; D is perhaps TRBD1 (6 bases). Trimming removed 2 bases at V and 9 bases at J, with 11 bases between. The CDR3 covers 12 residues. From germline, CDR1 is SQVTM and CDR2 ANQGSEA. The CDR3 reads CSVEHRAVEQFF. The DNA for the CDR3 is TGCAGCGTTGAACACAGGGCAGTTGAGCAGTTCTTC.

This clonotype was detected many times. The chain links TRBV6-2 or TRBV6-3 to TRBJ2-1, with TRBD1 identical over 10 bases. V shed 6 bases, J shed 5 bases, and the junction held 13 bases outside the gene matches. This CDR3 is built from 17 residues. The germline gives CDR1 MNHEY, CDR2 SVGEGT. DNA of the CDR3: TGTGCCAGCAGGACGGACAGGGGGATAGCGAAACACAATGAGCAGTTCTTC. Encoded protein: CASRTDRGIAKHNEQFF.

The chain combines TRBV4-2 with TRBJ1-6, with D perhaps TRBD1 (5 bases). CDR1 is LGHNA, CDR2 YNFKEQ, per germline. The CDR3 length is 16 residues. Trimming cost V 4 bases and J 5 bases, with 15 bases left between them. CDR3 loop: CASSPRWTHNNSPLHF. Here the CDR3 DNA reads TGTGCCAGCAGCCCACGCTGGACACACAATAATTCACCCCTCCACTTT.

In the case of this clonotype: A junction end diverges from the germline sequence, so it may reflect a read error. This chain connects TRBV5-6 to TRBJ2-1, with D possibly matching TRBD2 (6 bases). The CDR3 has 16 residues. In germline, CDR1 is SGHDT, CDR2 YYEEEE. The CDR3 loop reads CASSAAGGTIGDEPFF. In DNA form, the CDR3 reads TGTGCCAGCAGCGCGGCCGGGGGAACAATTGGGGATGAGCCGTTCTTC.

Notes on this clonotype: The junction and the germline gene differ at one end; a read error may be behind it. V usage is TRBV19 and J usage is TRBJ2-1; TRBD1 matches at 10 bases. The CDR3 sequence is 15 residues long. Germline V gene sequence: CDR1 LNHDA, CDR2 SQIVND (reference sequence). CDR3 bases: TGTGTCAGTAGTATTAGGCGGGACAGGGGCAATGAGCAATTCTTC. Translation gives CVSSIRRDRGNEQFF.

Points on this clonotype: This may be a read error, as it is one base from a much larger clone. The chain carries TRBV12-3 or TRBV12-4 and TRBJ1-5, with D possibly TRBD1 on 6 matching bases. CDR3 length: 16 residues. Here the CDR3 reads CVSSPQGMNTNQPQHF. CDR3 in DNA: TGTGTCAGCAGTCCCCAGGGGATGAATACCAATCAGCCCCAGCATTTT.

The chain couples TRBV19 to TRBJ2-6; D might be TRBD1 (6 bases). There are 17 residues in the CDR3. V gave up 8 bases and J gave up 0 bases, with 17 bases separating them. Germline lookup yields CDR1 LNHDA and CDR2 SQIVND (reference sequence). The CDR3 bases are TGTGCCAGTCACAGGGCAACCTCAATCTCTGGGGCCAACGTCCTGACTTTC. Translated: CASHRATSISGANVLTF.

To note about this clonotype: The junction departs from the called germline gene at one end, perhaps through a read error. This sequence joins TRBV6-5 and TRBJ1-1, with D unresolved. CDR3 length equals 14 residues. From germline, CDR1 is MNHEY and CDR2 SVGAGI. This CDR3 reads CASSYSIANTEAFF. The CDR3 DNA is TGTGCCAGTAGTTACTCGATAGCGAACACTGAAGCTTTCTTT.

This clonotype was found a few times. A much larger clone sits a single nucleotide away, making a read error possible. V is TRBV6-6 and J is TRBJ2-6; D may be TRBD1 or TRBD2 (5 bases each). V lost 5 bases and J lost 4, with 12 bases in between. Germline lookup yields CDR1 MNHNY and CDR2 SVGAGI (reference sequence). The CDR3 consists of 15 residues. DNA of the CDR3: TGTGCCAGCAGTCCTATAGGGACCGGGGCCAACGTCCTGACTTTC. Amino acid sequence: CASSPIGTGANVLTF.

Turning to this clonotype: A read error may be the cause here, since a much bigger clone is one base away. J is TRBJ2-3 and V is TRBV6-2 or TRBV6-3, with D unclear. The V end was cut by 0 bases, the J end by 5 bases, with 6 bases between. Germline loops: CDR1 MNHEY, CDR2 SVGEGT. The CDR3 runs 13 residues. In DNA, the CDR3 is TGTGCCAGCAGTTACTCCGGGTTAGATACGCAGTATTTT. It specifies CASSYSGLDTQYF.

Comment on this clonotype: Germline is not matched at one junction end, which may reflect a read error. The rearrangement joins TRBV20-1 to TRBJ2-1, with D possibly TRBD2 on 5 matching bases. The CDR3 has 11 residues. CDR1 is DFQATT, CDR2 SNEGSKA, per germline (reference sequence). CDR3: CSTRTGHEQFF. The CDR3 nucleotides are TGCAGTACTAGAACCGGGCACGAGCAGTTCTTC.

A note on this clonotype: This may arise from a read error, as a much more abundant clone is one base away. The gene calls are TRBV28 and TRBJ1-5, with D possibly TRBD1 on 5 matching bases. The CDR3 has 15 residues. Germline V lookup: CDR1 MDHEN, CDR2 SYDVKM. DNA of the CDR3: TGTGCCGGCAGCCAATCGAACTGGGGGGATCAGCCCCAGCATTTT. As protein: CAGSQSNWGDQPQHF.

As for this clonotype: Its ends do not fully match the called genes, so a read error is possible. Here the CDR3 reads CTSSLRENQPQHF. Here the CDR3 DNA reads TGCACCAGCAGTTTACGGGAAAATCAGCCCCAGCATTTT. The rearrangement joins TRBV12-3 or TRBV12-4 to TRBJ1-5; D not resolved. CDR3 length: 13 residues.

Comments on this clonotype: At one end, the junction sequence differs from germline, possibly due to a read error. This rearrangement joins TRBV5-6 to TRBJ1-4; TRBD1 aligns across 8 bases. Per the germline V gene, CDR1 is SGHDT and CDR2 is YYEEEE. The CDR3 extends over 17 amino acids. CDR3 DNA sequence: TGTGCCAGTAGCTCCACCGTCCAGGGGGCCTCTAATGAAAAACTGTTATTT. This encodes CASSSTVQGASNEKLLF.

This clonotype was detected only a few times. A read error may explain this, as a much larger clone is one base away. CDR3 sequence: CNASVLAKNIQYF. The CDR3 nucleotides are TGCAATGCTAGCGTCCTAGCCAAAAACATTCAGTACTTC. The rearrangement joins TRBV20-1 to TRBJ2-4; a weak D match, TRBD2 (6 bases). The CDR3 is 13 amino acids. CDR1 and CDR2 (germline): DFQATT, SNEGSKA (reference sequence).

About this clonotype: The junction differs from germline at one of its ends, possibly a read error. The genes are TRBV11-2 and TRBJ2-7, with 7 nucleotides matching TRBD2. The germline V gene has CDR1 SGHAT and CDR2 FQNNGV. The CDR3 is made up of 13 amino acids. The CDR3 DNA reads as TGTGCCAGTAGCTCAGAGTCGGGGGGCGAGCAGTACTTC. This gives the protein CASSSESGGEQYF. The whole variable domain, remainder taken from reference TRBV11-2 and TRBJ2-7, is EAGVAQSPRYKIIEKRQSVAFWCNPISGHATLYWYQQILGQGPKLLIQFQNNGVVDDSQLPKDRFSAERLKGVDSTLKIQPAKLEDSAVYLCASSSESGGEQYFGPGTRLTVT.

Comment on this clonotype: An end of the junction differs from the germline gene, which may be a read error. The CDR3 bases are TGTGCCAGCAGCTTGACTAGAGGGATCGGGGAGCTATTTTTT. Protein: CASSLTRGIGELFF. V and J are TRBV5-4 and TRBJ2-2, with a weak D call TRBD2 (5 bases). The V gene's germline CDR1 is SGHNT and CDR2 YYREEE (reference sequence). This CDR3 is 14 amino acids long.

This clonotype was observed many times. This chain uses TRBV20-1 with TRBJ2-3; 8 nucleotides match TRBD2. The V gene's germline CDR1 is DFQATT and CDR2 SNEGSKA (reference sequence). The trim removed 6 bases at V and 7 bases at J, leaving 21 bases unmatched. The length of the CDR3 is 17 residues. CDR3 amino acids: CSAGTRGGEGDWNTQYF. The DNA for the CDR3 is TGCAGTGCCGGAACCCGGGGGGGGGAGGGCGATTGGAATACGCAGTATTTT.

A note on this clonotype: An end of the junction differs from the germline gene, which may be a read error. The chain employs TRBV18 and TRBJ1-1; perhaps TRBD1 as D (5 bases). The CDR3 length is 15 residues. Germline V gene sequence: CDR1 KGHSH, CDR2 LQKENI. The CDR3 DNA reads TGTGCCAGCACACCAAGGCAGGGCGGATACACTGAAGCTTTCTTT. Translated: CASTPRQGGYTEAFF.

Concerning this clonotype: The CDR3 ends on some other residue instead of the conserved phenylalanine or tryptophan, so this is likely a read error. The chain carries TRBV20-1 and TRBJ1-1; the D is unclear. The CDR3 covers 12 residues. Germline V gives CDR1 DFQATT, CDR2 SNEGSKA (reference sequence). Between the trimmed V and J ends, which lost 2 bases and 4 bases, there was a span of 8 bases. This chain's CDR3 is CSARKGGTEAFS. For the CDR3, the DNA is TGCAGTGCTAGAAAGGGAGGCACTGAAGCTTTCTCT.

Worth noting for this clonotype: The conserved phenylalanine or tryptophan is not found at the CDR3 terminus, so this likely reflects a read error. This chain uses TRBV20-1 with TRBJ2-3, with TRBD2 matching over 8 bases. The CDR3 length is 14 residues. The germline V gene encodes CDR1 DFQATT and CDR2 SNEGSKA (reference sequence). After removal of 5 bases from V and 3 bases from J, the junction contained 7 bases not matched to a gene. CDR3 residues: CSAHIGRVTDTQYL. In nucleotides, the CDR3 is TGCAGTGCTCATATCGGGAGGGTGACAGATACGCAGTATCTT.

Regarding this clonotype: This may be a read error, as it is one base from a much larger clone. V gene TRBV6-1 combines with J gene TRBJ2-5; D is perhaps TRBD1 (7 bases). This CDR3 contains 16 residues. Deletions cut 1 base from V and 9 bases from J, with 21 bases between. Germline lookup yields CDR1 MNHNS and CDR2 SASEGT. CDR3 nucleotides: TGTGCCAGCAGTGAAGGGGGTAGGAGCGTCAGGGGGGCCCAGTACTTC. Amino acids: CASSEGGRSVRGAQYF.

This clonotype was counted at least ten times. The V and J genes are TRBV4-1 and TRBJ2-1, with 16 bases identical to TRBD2. In germline, CDR1 is MGHRA, CDR2 YSYEKL. This CDR3 has 20 amino acids. With 1 base clipped from V and 3 bases from J, the junction kept 9 bases outside the gene matches. The CDR3 sequence: CASSQAPGLAGGPGYNEQFF. The CDR3 nucleotides are TGCGCCAGCAGCCAAGCACCGGGACTAGCGGGAGGGCCTGGCTACAATGAGCAGTTCTTC.

A word on this clonotype: A read error may account for a junction end that differs from germline. The chain couples TRBV11-1 to TRBJ2-5; 7 positions match TRBD2. The V gene's germline CDR1 is SGHAT and CDR2 FQDESV (reference sequence). The CDR3 loop spans 14 amino acids. The CDR3 is CASSFATSAEIQYF. The CDR3 DNA reads as TGTGCCAGCAGCTTCGCCACTAGCGCAGAGATCCAGTACTTC.

The sample holds many counts of this clonotype. CDR3 in amino acids: CSARDLSGHEQYF. The CDR3 DNA follows: TGCAGTGCTAGAGATCTGTCAGGGCACGAGCAGTACTTC. V is TRBV20-1 and J is TRBJ2-7; TRBD1 might be the D (5 bases). Looked up from germline, CDR1 is DFQATT and CDR2 is SNEGSKA (reference sequence). Trimming shortened V by 0 bases and J by 5 bases, and 11 bases separated the two germline ends. CDR3 length equals 13 residues.

Concerning this clonotype: A read error is likely, as this CDR3 ends without the conserved phenylalanine or tryptophan. The chain is built from TRBV10-3 and TRBJ1-2; tentative D call: TRBD1 (5 bases). The CDR3 runs to 13 residues. Germline assignment: CDR1 ENHRY and CDR2 SYGVKD. V lost 5 bases, J lost 11 bases, and 18 bases lay in between. The CDR3 nucleotides are TGTGCCATCAGTCCTAAAGCTGGGGGTGGTTACACCCTC. Its translation is CAISPKAGGGYTL.

This clonotype came up a few times. The V gene is TRBV7-8, the J gene TRBJ2-2; D is ambiguous. Trimming pared 3 bases from V and 0 bases from J, leaving 8 bases between. Germline lookup yields CDR1 SGHVS and CDR2 FQNEAQ. This CDR3 has 15 residues. The CDR3 DNA follows: TGTGCCAGCAGCTTCGCTAACGCGAACACCGGGGAGCTGTTTTTT. Its protein product is CASSFANANTGELFF. The whole variable domain, filled in from reference TRBV7-8 and TRBJ2-2, reads GAGVSQSPRYKVAKRGQDVALRCDPISGHVSLFWYQQALGQGPEFLTYFQNEAQLDKSGLPSDRFFAERPEGSVSTLKIQRTQQEDSAVYLCASSFANANTGELFFGEGSRLTVL.

Points on this clonotype: The conserved phenylalanine or tryptophan normally closing the CDR3 is absent here, so this likely arose from a read error. The rearrangement joins TRBV12-3 or TRBV12-4 to TRBJ1-5; TRBD1 is a possible D gene (6 bases). The CDR3 is 16 amino acids. The CDR3 loop reads CAGSLGGAYGNQPQHL. In DNA, the CDR3 is TGTGCCGGCAGTTTGGGGGGGGCTTATGGCAATCAGCCCCAGCATCTT.